This TCR beta chain is from a study of T cells expressing NK-cell markers. Study-wide background: Among the eight sequenced donors, seven tested HCMV-seropositive and one tested seronegative.

Germline lookup yields CDR1 SGHTA and CDR2 FQGTGA. The CDR3 spans 16 residues. TCRdb re-called the 5' RACE reads; one entry per CDR3 protein, DNA not given. The sample table sets out approximately 460,000 distinct CDR3 sequences. This chain links TRBV7-3 with TRBJ2-1; TCRdb gives TRBD2 as the D gene, but with no DNA this cannot be confirmed. The receptor's source is a woman between 18 and 75 years old in good health. Source material: blood T cells: a sorted CD56 or NKG2C T cell subset, CD4+ or CD8+ T cells, or bulk PBMC T cells (not recorded which). The CDR3 region is CASSLIAAGSSNEQFF.